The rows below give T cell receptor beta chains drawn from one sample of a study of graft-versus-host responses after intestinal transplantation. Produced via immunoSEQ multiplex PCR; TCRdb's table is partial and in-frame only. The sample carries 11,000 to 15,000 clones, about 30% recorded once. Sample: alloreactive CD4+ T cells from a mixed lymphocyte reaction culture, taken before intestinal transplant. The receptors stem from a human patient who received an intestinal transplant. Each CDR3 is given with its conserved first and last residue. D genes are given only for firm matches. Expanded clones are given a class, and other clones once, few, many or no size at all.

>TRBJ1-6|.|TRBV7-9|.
CASSLGRVTYNSPLHF
TGTGCCAGCAGCTTAGGGAGGGTGACCTATAATTCACCCCTCCACTTT
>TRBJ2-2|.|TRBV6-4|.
CASSPTPERELFF
TGTGCCAGCAGTCCTACCCCCGAGCGGGAGCTGTTTTTT
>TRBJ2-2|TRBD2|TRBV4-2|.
CASGLKAGNTGELFF
TGTGCCAGCGGTCTTAAAGCGGGAAACACCGGGGAGCTGTTTTTT
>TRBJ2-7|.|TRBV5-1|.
CASQGGTVYEQYF
TGCGCCTCCCAGGGGGGCACCGTCTACGAGCAGTACTTC
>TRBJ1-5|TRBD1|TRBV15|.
CATSRGDRDQPQHF
TGTGCCACCAGCAGAGGAGACAGGGATCAGCCCCAGCATTTT
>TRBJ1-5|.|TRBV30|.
CAWSRDSNQPQHF
TGTGCCTGGAGCCGGGATAGCAATCAGCCCCAGCATTTT
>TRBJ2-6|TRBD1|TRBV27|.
CASSHPLQGSYVSGANVLTF
TGTGCCAGCAGTCACCCTCTACAGGGGTCGTACGTCTCTGGGGCCAACGTCCTGACTTTC
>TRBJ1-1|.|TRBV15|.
CATSRDPHGNTEAFF
TGTGCCACCAGCAGAGATCCCCATGGGAACACTGAAGCTTTCTTT
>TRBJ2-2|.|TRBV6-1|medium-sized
CASCRPPNTGELFF
TGTGCCAGCTGCCGACCACCGAACACCGGGGAGCTGTTTTTT
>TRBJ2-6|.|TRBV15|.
CATSRRLGSGANVLTF
TGTGCCACCAGCAGACGACTAGGCTCTGGGGCCAACGTCCTGACTTTC
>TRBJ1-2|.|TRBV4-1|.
CASSQEVPGLLYGYTF
TGCGCCAGCAGCCAAGAAGTTCCGGGACTTCTCTATGGCTACACCTTC
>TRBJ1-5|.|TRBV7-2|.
CASSLAGWDQPQHF
TGTGCCAGCAGCTTAGCCGGGTGGGATCAGCCCCAGCACTTT
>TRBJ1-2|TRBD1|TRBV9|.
CASSVRDRTNYGYTF
TGTGCCAGCAGCGTTAGGGACAGGACTAACTATGGCTACACCTTC
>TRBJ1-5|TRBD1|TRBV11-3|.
CASSFGLGGSQPQHF
TGTGCCAGCAGCTTCGGTTTAGGGGGCAGTCAGCCCCAGCATTTT